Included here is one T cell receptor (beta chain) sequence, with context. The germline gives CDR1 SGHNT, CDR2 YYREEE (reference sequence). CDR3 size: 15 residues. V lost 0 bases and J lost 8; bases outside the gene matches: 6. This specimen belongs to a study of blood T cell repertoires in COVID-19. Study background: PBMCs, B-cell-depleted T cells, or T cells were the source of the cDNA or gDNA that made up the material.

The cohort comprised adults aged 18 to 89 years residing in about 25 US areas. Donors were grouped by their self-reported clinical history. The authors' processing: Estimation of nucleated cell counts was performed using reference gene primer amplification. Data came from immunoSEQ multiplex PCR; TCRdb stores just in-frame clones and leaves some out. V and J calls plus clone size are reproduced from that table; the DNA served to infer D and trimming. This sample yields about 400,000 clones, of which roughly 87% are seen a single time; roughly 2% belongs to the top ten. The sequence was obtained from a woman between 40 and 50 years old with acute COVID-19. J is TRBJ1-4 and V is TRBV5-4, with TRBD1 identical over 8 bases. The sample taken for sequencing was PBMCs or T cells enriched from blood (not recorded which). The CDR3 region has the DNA TGTGCCAGCAGCTTGGCGACAGGGGCCGAGGAAAAACTGTTTTTT. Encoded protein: CASSLATGAEEKLFF.